This T cell receptor beta chain was profiled in a study of shared clonotypes between healthy human individuals. Sequencing was performed with immunoSEQ multiplex PCR; in TCRdb, only in-frame clones are kept and a portion is missing. The top ten hold 0.4% to 0.55% of the sample, which has more than 850,000 clones, 75% to 85% seen once. The receptor comes from a man between 18 and 35 years old in good health. Some clones in this sample may be carry-over from other donors' samples. The sequencing sample was made of memory CD4+ T cells from PBMCs. As for subset: CD45RA-negative fraction.

CDR3 sequence (DNA): TGTGCCAGCAGCTTTCGTAATTCTGGCTACACCTTC. Translating it yields CASSFRNSGYTF. The chain combines TRBV11-2 with TRBJ1-2, with unresolved D. CDR3 size: 12 residues. Trimming took off 3 bases at V and 7 bases at J, with 9 bases between the two ends. Germline lookup yields CDR1 SGHAT and CDR2 FQNNGV.